The 9 T cell receptor beta chains presented below share a single source sample, sequenced in a study of cytomegalovirus exposure and HLA in healthy donors. The PCR had 60 Vbeta and 13 Jbeta primers. Clones were read by immunoSEQ multiplex PCR, and TCRdb kept only the in-frame ones, dropping some. The repertoire has 150,000 or so clones, 65% to 70% of them found once; the top ten carry about 10%. The specimen sequenced was PBMCs. These receptor sequences come from a man aged 25 to 45 in good health and CMV-seropositive.

This clone was seen only a few times. The V and J genes are TRBV5-1 and TRBJ1-3; possible D gene TRBD1, 5 bases. CDR1 is SGHRS and CDR2 is YFSETQ in the germline V gene. Trimming cost V 4 bases and J 0 bases, with 17 bases left between them. The CDR3 totals 17 residues. CDR3 nucleotides: TGCGCCAGCAGCCCACAAGTGGGGGGGACCTCTGGAAACACCATATATTTT. Translation: CASSPQVGGTSGNTIYF.

The rearrangement uses TRBV5-1 and TRBJ1-4; a possible D gene is TRBD1 (5 bases). Germline V gene data show CDR1 as SGHRS and CDR2 as YFSETQ. This CDR3 is built from 14 residues. V lost 0 bases and J 6 bases, leaving 9 bases between the germline ends. CDR3 in DNA: TGCGCCAGCAGCTTGGTTGGACAAGATGAAAAACTGTTTTTT. It translates to CASSLVGQDEKLFF.

The J gene is TRBJ1-2, the V gene TRBV19; D is uncertain. Germline-derived CDR1 and CDR2 are LNHDA and SQIVND (reference sequence). Trimming shortened V by 5 bases and J by 8 bases, and 12 bases separated the two germline ends. CDR3 size: 12 residues. As DNA, the CDR3 is TGTGCCAGTAGTTCCCGCTCGGGAGGCTACACCTTC. Protein sequence: CASSSRSGGYTF.

This rearrangement joins TRBV6-5 to TRBJ2-7; 9 positions match TRBD1. CDR1 is MNHEY and CDR2 is SVGAGI in the germline V gene. CDR3 length: 15 residues. Losses at the gene ends were 5 bases for V and 3 bases for J; bases not matched to a gene: 8. As DNA, the CDR3 is TGTGCCAGCAGTGCAGGGGACAGGGACGGCTACGAGCAGTACTTC. Translation gives CASSAGDRDGYEQYF.

This clone was observed a few times. The V gene is TRBV5-1, the J gene TRBJ2-3, with TRBD1 as a possible D gene (7 bases). The CDR3 contains 15 residues. Germline CDR1 SGHRS, CDR2 YFSETQ. Trimming stripped 6 bases from V and 4 bases from J, with 18 bases between. CDR3 nucleotides: TGCGCCAGCAACCTAGGGGGACAGCGGGCAGATACGCAGTATTTT. Its translation is CASNLGGQRADTQYF. Complete variable domain (other parts from reference TRBV5-1 and TRBJ2-3): KAGVTQTPRYLIKTRGQQVTLSCSPISGHRSVSWYQQTPGQGLQFLFEYFSETQRNKGNFPGRFSGRQFSNSRSEMNVSTLELGDSALYLCASNLGGQRADTQYFGPGTRLTVL.

The rearrangement links TRBV30 to TRBJ2-7; perhaps TRBD2 as D (5 bases). This CDR3 has 16 residues. V shed 3 bases and J shed 7 bases, with 25 bases lying between them. Germline V gene lookup returns CDR1 GTSNPN and CDR2 SVGIG (reference sequence). This CDR3 reads CAWRPRRGVGVGEQYF. CDR3 bases: TGTGCCTGGAGGCCTCGACGGGGAGTCGGAGTTGGGGAGCAGTACTTC.

The chain carries TRBV27 and TRBJ2-7; weak D call: TRBD2 (6 bases). V was trimmed by 4 bases and J by 2 bases, leaving 12 bases between them. Germline lookup yields CDR1 MNHEY and CDR2 SMNVEV (reference sequence). The CDR3 has 14 residues. For the CDR3, the DNA is TGTGCCAGCAGTTCCCTGGGGGGAGCCTACGAGCAGTACTTC. Translation: CASSSLGGAYEQYF.

The genes are TRBV12-5 and TRBJ2-4, with D unclear. Trimming pared 5 bases from V and 8 bases from J, leaving 10 bases between. The CDR3 is made up of 12 amino acids. Looked up from germline, CDR1 is LGHNT and CDR2 is FRNRAP. CDR3: CASGMELDIQYF. The DNA of the CDR3 is TGTGCTAGTGGTATGGAGTTAGACATTCAGTACTTC.

This clone has only one observation. The chain recombines TRBV19 with TRBJ1-1, with D uncertain. V was pared by 6 bases and J by 1 base, with 6 bases between. Germline lookup yields CDR1 LNHDA and CDR2 SQIVND (reference sequence). This CDR3 region has 12 residues. CDR3 residues: CASSDKNTEAFF. Written as DNA, the CDR3 is TGTGCCAGTAGCGACAAGAACACTGAAGCTTTCTTT.